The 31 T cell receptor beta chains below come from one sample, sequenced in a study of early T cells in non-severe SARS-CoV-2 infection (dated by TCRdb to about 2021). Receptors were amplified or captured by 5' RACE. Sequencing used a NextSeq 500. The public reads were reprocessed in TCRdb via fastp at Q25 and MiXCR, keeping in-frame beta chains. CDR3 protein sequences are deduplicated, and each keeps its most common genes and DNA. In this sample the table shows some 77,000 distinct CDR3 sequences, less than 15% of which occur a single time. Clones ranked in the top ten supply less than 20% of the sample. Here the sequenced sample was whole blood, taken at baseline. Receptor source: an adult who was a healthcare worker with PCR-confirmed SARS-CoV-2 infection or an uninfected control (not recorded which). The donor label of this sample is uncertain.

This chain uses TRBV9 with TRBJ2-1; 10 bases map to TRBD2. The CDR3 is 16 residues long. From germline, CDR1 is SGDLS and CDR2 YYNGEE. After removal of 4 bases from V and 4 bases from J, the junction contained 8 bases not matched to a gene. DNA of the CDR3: TGTGCCAGCAGCCTCAGGACTAGCGGAGGGTACAATGAGCAGTTCTTC. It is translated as CASSLRTSGGYNEQFF.

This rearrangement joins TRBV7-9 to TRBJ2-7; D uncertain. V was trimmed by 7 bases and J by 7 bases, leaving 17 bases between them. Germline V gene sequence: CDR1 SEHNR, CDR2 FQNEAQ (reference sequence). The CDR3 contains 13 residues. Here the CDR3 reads CASKPPAIEEQYF. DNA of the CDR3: TGTGCCAGCAAACCCCCAGCGATTGAGGAGCAGTACTTC.

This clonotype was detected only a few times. The CDR3 sequence: CASLTPSEAFF. CDR3 in DNA: TGTGCCAGCTTGACGCCCTCTGAAGCTTTCTTT. The gene calls are TRBV6-1 and TRBJ1-1; no firm D call. This CDR3 comprises 11 residues. The germline gives CDR1 MNHNS, CDR2 SASEGT. V was pared by 8 bases and J by 6 bases, with 10 bases between.

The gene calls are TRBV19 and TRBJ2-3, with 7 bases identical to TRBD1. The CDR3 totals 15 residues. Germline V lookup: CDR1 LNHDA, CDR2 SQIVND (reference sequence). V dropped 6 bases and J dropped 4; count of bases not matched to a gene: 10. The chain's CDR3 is CASSPTGESADTQYF. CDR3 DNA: TGTGCCAGTAGCCCCACAGGGGAGTCGGCAGATACGCAGTATTTT.

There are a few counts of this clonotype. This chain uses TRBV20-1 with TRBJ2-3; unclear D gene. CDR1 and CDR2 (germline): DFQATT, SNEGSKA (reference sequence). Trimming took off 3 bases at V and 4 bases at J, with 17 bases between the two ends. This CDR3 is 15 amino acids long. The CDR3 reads CSASSPASKADTQYF. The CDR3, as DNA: TGCAGTGCTAGTTCCCCGGCCAGTAAGGCAGATACGCAGTATTTT.

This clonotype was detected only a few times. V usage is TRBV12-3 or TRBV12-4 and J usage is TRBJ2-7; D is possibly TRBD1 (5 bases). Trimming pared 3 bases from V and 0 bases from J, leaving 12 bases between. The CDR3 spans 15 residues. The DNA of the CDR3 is TGTGCCAGCAGTTTCGGAACAGACAGCTCCTACGAGCAGTACTTC. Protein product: CASSFGTDSSYEQYF.

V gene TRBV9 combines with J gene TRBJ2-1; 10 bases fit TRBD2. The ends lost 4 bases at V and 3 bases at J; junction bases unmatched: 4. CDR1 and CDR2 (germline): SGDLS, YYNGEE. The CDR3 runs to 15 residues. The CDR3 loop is CASSTWTSGYNEQFF. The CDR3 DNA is TGTGCCAGCAGCACATGGACTAGCGGCTACAATGAGCAGTTCTTC. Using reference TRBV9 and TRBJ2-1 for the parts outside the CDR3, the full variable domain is DSGVTQTPKHLITATGQRVTLRCSPRSGDLSVYWYQQSLDQGLQFLIQYYNGEERAKGNILERFSAQQFPDLHSELNLSSLELGDSALYFCASSTWTSGYNEQFFGPGTRLTVL.

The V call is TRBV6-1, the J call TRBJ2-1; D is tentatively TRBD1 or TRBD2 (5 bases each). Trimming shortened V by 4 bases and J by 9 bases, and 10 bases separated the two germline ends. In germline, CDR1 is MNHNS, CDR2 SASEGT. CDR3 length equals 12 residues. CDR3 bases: TGTGCCAGCAGTGTCCGTGGGGGTGAGCAGTTCTTC. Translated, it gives CASSVRGGEQFF.

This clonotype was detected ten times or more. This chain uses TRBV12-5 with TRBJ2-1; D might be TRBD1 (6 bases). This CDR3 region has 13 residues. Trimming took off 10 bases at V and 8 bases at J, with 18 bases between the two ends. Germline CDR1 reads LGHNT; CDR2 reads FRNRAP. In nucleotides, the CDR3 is TGTGCTACCCTCCGGGACACGGGTCATGAGCAGTTCTTC. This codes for CATLRDTGHEQFF.

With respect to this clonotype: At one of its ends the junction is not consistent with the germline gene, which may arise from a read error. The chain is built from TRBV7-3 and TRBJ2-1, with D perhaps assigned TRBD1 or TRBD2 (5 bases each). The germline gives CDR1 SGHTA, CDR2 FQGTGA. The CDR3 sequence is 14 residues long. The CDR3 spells CASSLLGEYSEQFF. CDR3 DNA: TGTGCCAGCAGCTTACTAGGGGAGTACAGTGAGCAGTTCTTC.

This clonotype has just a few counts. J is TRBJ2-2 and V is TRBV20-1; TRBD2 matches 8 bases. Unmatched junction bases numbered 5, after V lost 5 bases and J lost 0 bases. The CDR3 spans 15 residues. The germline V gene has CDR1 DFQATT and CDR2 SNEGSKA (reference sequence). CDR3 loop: CSAPQRETNTGELFF. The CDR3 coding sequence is TGCAGTGCTCCTCAGCGGGAGACGAACACCGGGGAGCTGTTTTTT.

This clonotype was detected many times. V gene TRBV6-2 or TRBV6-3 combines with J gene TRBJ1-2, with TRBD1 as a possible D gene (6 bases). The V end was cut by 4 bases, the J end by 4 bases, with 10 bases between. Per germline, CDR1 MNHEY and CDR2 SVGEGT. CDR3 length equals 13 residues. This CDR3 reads CASSSRGSYGYTF. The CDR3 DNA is TGTGCCAGCAGTTCCAGGGGTTCCTATGGCTACACCTTC.

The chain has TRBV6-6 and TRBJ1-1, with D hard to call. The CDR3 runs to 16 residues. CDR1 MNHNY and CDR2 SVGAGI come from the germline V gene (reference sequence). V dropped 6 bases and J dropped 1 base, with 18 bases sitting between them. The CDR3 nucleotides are TGTGCCAGCAGAGACGACTTGACGAGGAGGAACACTGAAGCTTTCTTT. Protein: CASRDDLTRRNTEAFF.

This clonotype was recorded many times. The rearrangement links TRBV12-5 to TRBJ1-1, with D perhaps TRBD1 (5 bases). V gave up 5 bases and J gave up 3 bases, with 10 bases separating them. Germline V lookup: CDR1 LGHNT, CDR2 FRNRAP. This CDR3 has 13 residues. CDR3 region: CASGVREDTEAFF. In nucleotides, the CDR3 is TGTGCTAGTGGTGTCAGGGAGGACACTGAAGCTTTCTTT.

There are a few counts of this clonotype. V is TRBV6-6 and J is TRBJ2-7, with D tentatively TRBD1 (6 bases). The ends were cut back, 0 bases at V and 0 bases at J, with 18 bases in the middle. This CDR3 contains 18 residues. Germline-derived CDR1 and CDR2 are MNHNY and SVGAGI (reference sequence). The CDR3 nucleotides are TGTGCCAGCAGTTACTCCACCGGGACACATACCCTCTCCTACGAGCAGTACTTC. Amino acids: CASSYSTGTHTLSYEQYF.

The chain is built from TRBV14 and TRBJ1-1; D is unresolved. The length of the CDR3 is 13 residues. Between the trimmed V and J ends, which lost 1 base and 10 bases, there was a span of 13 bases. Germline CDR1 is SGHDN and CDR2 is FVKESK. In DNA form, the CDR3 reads TGTGCCAGCAGCCAAGGAGGGCCCGGCGGAGCTTTCTTT. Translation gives CASSQGGPGGAFF. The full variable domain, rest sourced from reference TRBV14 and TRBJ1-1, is EAGVTQFPSHSVIEKGQTVTLRCDPISGHDNLYWYRRVMGKEIKFLLHFVKESKQDESGMPNNRFLAERTGGTYSTLKVQPAELEDSGVYFCASSQGGPGGAFFGQGTRLTVV.

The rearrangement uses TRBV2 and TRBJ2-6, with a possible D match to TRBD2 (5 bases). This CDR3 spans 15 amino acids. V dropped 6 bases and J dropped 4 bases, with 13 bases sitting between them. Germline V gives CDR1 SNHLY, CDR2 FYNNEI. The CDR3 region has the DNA TGTGCCAGCAGCTCCGGCCTAGCCGGGGCCAACGTCCTGACTTTC. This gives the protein CASSSGLAGANVLTF.

The CDR3: CSVTVTYEQYF. CDR3 bases: TGCAGCGTGACGGTCACCTACGAGCAGTACTTC. This chain connects TRBV29-1 to TRBJ2-7, with D uncertain. Trimming stripped 6 bases from V and 2 bases from J, with 8 bases between. Germline CDR1 SQVTM, CDR2 ANQGSEA. This CDR3 is 11 amino acids long.

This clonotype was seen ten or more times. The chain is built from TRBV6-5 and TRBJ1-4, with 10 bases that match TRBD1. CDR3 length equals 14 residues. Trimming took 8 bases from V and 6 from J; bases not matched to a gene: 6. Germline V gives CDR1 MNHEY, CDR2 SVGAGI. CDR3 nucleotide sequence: TGTGCCAGCCCCCGAGGGACAGGGGATGAAAAACTGTTTTTT. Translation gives CASPRGTGDEKLFF.

The CDR3 bases are TGTGCCAGTAGTATCTTGGGTCCCTGGAGGGAGCAGTTCTTC. This encodes CASSILGPWREQFF. The chain joins TRBV19 to TRBJ2-1; a weak D match, TRBD2 (5 bases). Trimming shortened V by 3 bases and J by 10 bases, and 16 bases separated the two germline ends. CDR1 is LNHDA and CDR2 is SQIVND in the germline V gene (reference sequence). The CDR3 totals 14 residues.

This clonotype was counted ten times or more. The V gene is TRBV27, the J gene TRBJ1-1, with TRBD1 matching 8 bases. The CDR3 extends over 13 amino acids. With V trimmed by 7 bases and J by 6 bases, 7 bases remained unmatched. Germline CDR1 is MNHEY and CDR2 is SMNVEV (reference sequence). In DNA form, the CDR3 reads TGTGCCAGCAAGAAACAGGGGGGCTCTGAAGCTTTCTTT. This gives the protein CASKKQGGSEAFF.

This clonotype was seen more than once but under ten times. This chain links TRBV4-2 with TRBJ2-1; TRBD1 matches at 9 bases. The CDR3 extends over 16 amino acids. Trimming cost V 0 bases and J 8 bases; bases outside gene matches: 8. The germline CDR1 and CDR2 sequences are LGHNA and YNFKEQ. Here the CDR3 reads CASSQEIGTGTDEQFF. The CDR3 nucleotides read TGTGCCAGCAGCCAAGAAATTGGGACAGGGACCGATGAGCAGTTCTTC.

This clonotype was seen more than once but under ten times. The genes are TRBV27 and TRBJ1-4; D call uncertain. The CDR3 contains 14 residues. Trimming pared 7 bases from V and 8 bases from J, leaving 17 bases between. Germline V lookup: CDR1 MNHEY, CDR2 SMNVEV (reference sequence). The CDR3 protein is CASTTARWGEKLFF. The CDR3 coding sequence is TGTGCCAGCACCACCGCCAGGTGGGGAGAAAAACTGTTTTTT.

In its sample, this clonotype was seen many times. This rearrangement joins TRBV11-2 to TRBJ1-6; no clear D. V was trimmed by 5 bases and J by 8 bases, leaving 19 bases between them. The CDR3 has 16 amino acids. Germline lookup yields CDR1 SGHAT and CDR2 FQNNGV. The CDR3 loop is CASSRPTGPRDSPLHF. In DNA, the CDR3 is TGTGCCAGCAGCCGCCCCACCGGGCCGAGAGATTCACCCCTCCACTTT.

This CDR3 is CASSPGAQGSAFF. The CDR3 nucleotides are TGTGCCAGCTCGCCAGGGGCCCAGGGTTCAGCTTTCTTT. This rearrangement joins TRBV18 to TRBJ1-1, with D perhaps matching TRBD1 (6 bases). Germline V gene sequence: CDR1 KGHSH, CDR2 LQKENI. This CDR3 is built from 13 residues. V was shortened by 6 bases and J by 10 bases, with 18 bases between the two germline ends.

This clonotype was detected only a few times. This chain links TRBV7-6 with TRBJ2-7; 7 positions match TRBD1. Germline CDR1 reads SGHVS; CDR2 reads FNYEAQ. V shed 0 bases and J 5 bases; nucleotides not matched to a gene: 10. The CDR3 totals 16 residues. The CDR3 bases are TGTGCCAGCAGCTTAGCGGACAGGCCCCTCGGGAACGAGCAGTACTTC. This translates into CASSLADRPLGNEQYF.

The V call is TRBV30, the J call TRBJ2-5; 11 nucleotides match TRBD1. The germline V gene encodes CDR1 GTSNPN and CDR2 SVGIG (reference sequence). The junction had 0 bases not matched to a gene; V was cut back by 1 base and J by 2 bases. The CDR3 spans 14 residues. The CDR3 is CAWSGDRGQETQYF. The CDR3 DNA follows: TGTGCCTGGAGTGGGGACAGGGGGCAAGAGACCCAGTACTTC.

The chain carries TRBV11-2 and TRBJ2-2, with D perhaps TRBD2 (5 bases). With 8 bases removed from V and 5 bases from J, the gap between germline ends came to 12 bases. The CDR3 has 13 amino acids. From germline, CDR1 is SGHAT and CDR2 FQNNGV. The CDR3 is CASRRIGTGELFF. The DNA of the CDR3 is TGTGCCAGCCGGAGGATCGGGACCGGGGAGCTGTTTTTT.

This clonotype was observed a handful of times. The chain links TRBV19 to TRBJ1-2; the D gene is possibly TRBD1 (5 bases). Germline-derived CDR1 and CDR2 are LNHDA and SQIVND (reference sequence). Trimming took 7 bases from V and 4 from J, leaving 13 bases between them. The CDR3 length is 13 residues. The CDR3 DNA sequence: TGTGCCAGTACCCAGGGTACGACCTATGGCTACACCTTC. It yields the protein CASTQGTTYGYTF.

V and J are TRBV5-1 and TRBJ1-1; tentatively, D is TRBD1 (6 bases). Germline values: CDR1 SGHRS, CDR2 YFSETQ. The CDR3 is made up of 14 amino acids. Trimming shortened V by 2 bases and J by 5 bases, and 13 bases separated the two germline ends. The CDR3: CASSFQGIGTEAFF. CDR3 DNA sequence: TGCGCCAGCAGCTTCCAGGGGATTGGTACTGAAGCTTTCTTT.

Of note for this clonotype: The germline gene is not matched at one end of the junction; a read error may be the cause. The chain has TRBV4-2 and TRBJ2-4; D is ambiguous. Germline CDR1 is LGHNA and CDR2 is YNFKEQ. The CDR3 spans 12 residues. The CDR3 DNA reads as TGTGCCAGCAGCCAAGGGGATGACATCCTAGACTTC. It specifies CASSQGDDILDF.